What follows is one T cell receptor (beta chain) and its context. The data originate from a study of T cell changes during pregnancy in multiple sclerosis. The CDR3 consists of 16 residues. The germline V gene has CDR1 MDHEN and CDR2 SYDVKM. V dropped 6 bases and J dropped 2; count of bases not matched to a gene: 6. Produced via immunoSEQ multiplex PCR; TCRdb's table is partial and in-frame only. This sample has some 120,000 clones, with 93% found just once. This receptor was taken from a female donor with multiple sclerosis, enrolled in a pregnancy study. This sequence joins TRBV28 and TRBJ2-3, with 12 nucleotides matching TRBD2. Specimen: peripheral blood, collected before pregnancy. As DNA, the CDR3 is TGTGCCAGCAGAACGACTAGCGGGAGACCCACAGATACGCAGTATTTT. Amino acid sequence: CASRTTSGRPTDTQYF.